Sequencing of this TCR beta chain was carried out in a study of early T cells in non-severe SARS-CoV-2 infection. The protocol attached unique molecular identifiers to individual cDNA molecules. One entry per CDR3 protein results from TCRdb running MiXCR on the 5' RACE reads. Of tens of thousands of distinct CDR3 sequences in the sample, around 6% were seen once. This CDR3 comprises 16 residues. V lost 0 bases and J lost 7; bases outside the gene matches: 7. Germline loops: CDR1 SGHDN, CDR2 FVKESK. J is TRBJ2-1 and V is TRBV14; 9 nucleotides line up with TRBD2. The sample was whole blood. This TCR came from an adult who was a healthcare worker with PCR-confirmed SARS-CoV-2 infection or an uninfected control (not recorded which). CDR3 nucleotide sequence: TGTGCCAGCAGCCAAGACCGCGGGAGGGCCAGGAATGAGCAGTTCTTC. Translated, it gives CASSQDRGRARNEQFF.